This entry describes one T cell receptor beta chain. The sample belongs to a study of CD8 T cells in Susac syndrome. TCR beta sequencing was performed on blood CD8+ and CD4+ T cells. Through negative isolation, CD4+ and CD8+ T cells were obtained, while TEMRA cells were enriched using FACS. Reverse transcription of about 0.45 to 1 ug RNA was carried out with random hexamers. Amplification of TCR beta CDR3 used immunoSEQ multiplex PCR across 54 Vbeta and 13 Jbeta. One entry per CDR3 protein results from TCRdb running MiXCR on the immunoSEQ multiplex PCR reads. The data show a few hundred thousand distinct CDR3 sequences, with 85% to 95% seen just once and around 0.076% held by the top ten. Material: CD4+ T cells from PBMCs. The TCR comes from a human donor with multiple sclerosis.

The CDR3 is CASQAGALTDTQYF. CDR3 DNA sequence: TGTGCCAGTCAGGCGGGGGCCCTCACAGATACGCAGTATTTT. The rearrangement joins TRBV6-5 to TRBJ2-3; a possible D gene is TRBD2 (7 bases). The CDR3 has 14 residues. The V and J ends lost 9 bases and 2 bases respectively, with 15 bases between them. Germline V CDR1 and CDR2: MNHEY, SVGAGI.